This TCR beta chain was sequenced during a study of blood T cells in healthy people across ages. Study observations and caveats: Aged donors had fewer naive CD4+ cells and lower diversity than long-lived donors.

This clonotype was detected only once. Its antigen is not identified. A J-beta primer mix and a sample-barcoded 5' primer were used in a second PCR of roughly 7 to 12 cycles. TCRdb analysed the 5' RACE reads with MiXCR anew, one entry per CDR3 protein. The table has about 970,000 distinct CDR3 sequences, roughly half seen once. At least 5 micrograms of total RNA were extracted per sample. The CDR3 length is 14 residues. Germline V gives CDR1 SGHTA, CDR2 FQGNSA. V gave up 6 bases and J gave up 6 bases; unmatched junction bases: 8. This receptor was taken from a woman aged 60-75 years in good health. The chain couples TRBV7-2 to TRBJ2-3, with 8 bases that match TRBD2. The sequencing input was blood. This CDR3 reads CASSRGGGRDTQYF. The CDR3 DNA sequence: TGTGCCAGCAGTAGGGGAGGCGGGAGGGATACGCAGTATTTT.